One T cell receptor (beta chain) is described in this entry. Antigen specificity is unknown. This sample was taken from a study of cytomegalovirus exposure and HLA in healthy donors. Study-wide findings and caveats: Earlier results showed most TCR beta V segments being productive about 90% or about 30% of the time.

Primers included in the PCR were 60 Vbeta and 13 Jbeta primers. TCRdb keeps only in-frame clones here, not all; method: immunoSEQ multiplex PCR. The table lists about 120,000 clones, roughly 80% of them singletons. The germline V gene has CDR1 SGHDT and CDR2 YYEEEE. This CDR3 is 15 amino acids long. Trimming at V came to 4 bases and at J to 6 bases, leaving 7 bases not matched to a gene. The chain links TRBV5-6 to TRBJ1-6; 7 bases map to TRBD1. What was sequenced was PBMCs. This receptor was taken from a male donor in good health and CMV-seronegative. The CDR3 is CASSGMGTANSPLHF. Written as DNA, the CDR3 is TGTGCCAGCAGCGGTATGGGGACAGCTAATTCACCCCTCCACTTT.